This T cell receptor (beta chain) emerged from a study of shared T cell receptors in the human thymus. CDR3 length: 14 amino acids. V lost 3 bases, J lost 5 bases, and 4 bases stayed unmatched. This clone was seen a handful of times. The method was immunoSEQ multiplex PCR; TCRdb's version includes in-frame clones alone and lacks a portion of them. Of just under 550,000 clones detected, more than 75% appear once; the ten largest clones hold about 0.012%. This same sample was also part of a study on human thymus T cells. That publication notes: Surgeons resected thymus tissue during corrective heart surgery. Related research reported highly overlapping thymic repertoires among unrelated individuals.

Sequenced: thymocytes. The J gene is TRBJ1-2, the V gene TRBV23-1; 9 bases are a match to TRBD1. TRBV23-1 is marked as an open reading frame, function uncertain. The source of this sequence is a boy under two years old with a congenital heart defect. The CDR3 protein is CASSHSGTGYGYTF. CDR3 DNA: TGCGCCAGCAGTCACTCCGGGACAGGGTATGGCTACACCTTC.